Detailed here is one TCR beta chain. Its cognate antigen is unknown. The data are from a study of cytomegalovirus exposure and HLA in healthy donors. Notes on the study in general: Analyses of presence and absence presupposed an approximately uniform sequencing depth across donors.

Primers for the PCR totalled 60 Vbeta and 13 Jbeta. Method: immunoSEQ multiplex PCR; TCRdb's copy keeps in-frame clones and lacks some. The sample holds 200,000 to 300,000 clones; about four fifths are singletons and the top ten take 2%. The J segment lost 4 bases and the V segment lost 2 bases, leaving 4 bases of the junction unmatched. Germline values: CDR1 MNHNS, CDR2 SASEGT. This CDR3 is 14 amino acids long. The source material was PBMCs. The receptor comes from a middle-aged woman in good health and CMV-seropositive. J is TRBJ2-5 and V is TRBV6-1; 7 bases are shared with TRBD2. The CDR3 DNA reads TGTGCCAGCAGTGAAAAAGCGGGATTAGAGACCCAGTACTTC. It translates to CASSEKAGLETQYF.